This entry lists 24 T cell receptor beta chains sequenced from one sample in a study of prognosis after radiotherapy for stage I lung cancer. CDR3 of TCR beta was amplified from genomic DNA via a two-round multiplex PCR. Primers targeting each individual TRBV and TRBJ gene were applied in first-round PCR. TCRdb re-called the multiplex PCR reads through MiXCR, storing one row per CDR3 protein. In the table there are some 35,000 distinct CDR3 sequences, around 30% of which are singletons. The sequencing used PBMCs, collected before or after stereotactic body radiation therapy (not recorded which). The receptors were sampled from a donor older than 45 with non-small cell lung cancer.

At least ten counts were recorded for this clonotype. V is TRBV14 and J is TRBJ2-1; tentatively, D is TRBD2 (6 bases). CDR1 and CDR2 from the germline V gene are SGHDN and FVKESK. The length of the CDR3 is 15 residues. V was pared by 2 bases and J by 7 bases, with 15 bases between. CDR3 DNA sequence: TGTGCCAGCAGCCAACGGGGACGGGGGTCTAATGAGCAGTTCTTC. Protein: CASSQRGRGSNEQFF.

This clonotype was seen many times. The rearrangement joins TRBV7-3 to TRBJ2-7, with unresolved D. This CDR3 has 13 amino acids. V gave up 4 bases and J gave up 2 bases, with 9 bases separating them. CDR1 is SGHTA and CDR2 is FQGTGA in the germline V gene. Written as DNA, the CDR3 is TGTGCCAGCAGCTCTGGTCCTACCTACGAGCAGTACTTC. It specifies CASSSGPTYEQYF.

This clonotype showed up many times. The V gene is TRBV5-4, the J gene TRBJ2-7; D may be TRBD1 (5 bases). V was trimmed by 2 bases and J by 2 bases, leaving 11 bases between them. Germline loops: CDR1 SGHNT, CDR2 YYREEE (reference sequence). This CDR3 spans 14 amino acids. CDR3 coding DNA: TGTGCCAGCAGCTTAACAGGAAAGACCTACGAGCAGTACTTC. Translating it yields CASSLTGKTYEQYF.

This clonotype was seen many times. Written as DNA, the CDR3 is TGCAGTGCGGGGCGGGGCTCGATAGATCAGCCCCAGCATTTT. It specifies CSAGRGSIDQPQHF. The chain couples TRBV20-1 to TRBJ1-5; tentatively, D is TRBD1 (5 bases). This CDR3 is 14 amino acids long. Germline V gives CDR1 DFQATT, CDR2 SNEGSKA (reference sequence). The germline V and J ends were trimmed by 6 bases and 5 bases, with 17 bases remaining between them.

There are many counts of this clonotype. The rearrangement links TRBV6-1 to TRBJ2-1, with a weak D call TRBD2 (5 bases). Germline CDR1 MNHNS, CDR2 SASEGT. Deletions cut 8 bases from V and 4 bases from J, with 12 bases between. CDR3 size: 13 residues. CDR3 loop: CASGPRGYNEQFF. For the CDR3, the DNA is TGTGCCAGCGGCCCTCGGGGATACAATGAGCAGTTCTTC.

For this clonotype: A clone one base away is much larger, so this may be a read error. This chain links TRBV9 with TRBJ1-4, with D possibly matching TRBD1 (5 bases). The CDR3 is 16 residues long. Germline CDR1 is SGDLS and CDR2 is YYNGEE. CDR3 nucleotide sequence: TGTGCCAACAGCCCCTATTCAGGGAGGGAAGGTGAAAAACTGTTTTTT. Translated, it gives CANSPYSGREGEKLFF.

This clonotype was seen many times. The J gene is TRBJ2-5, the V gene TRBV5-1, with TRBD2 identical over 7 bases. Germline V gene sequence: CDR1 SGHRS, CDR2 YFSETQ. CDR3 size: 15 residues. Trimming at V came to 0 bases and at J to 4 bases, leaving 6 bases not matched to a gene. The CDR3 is CASSLGGGVPETQYF. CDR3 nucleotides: TGCGCCAGCAGCTTGGGGGGGGGGGTCCCAGAGACCCAGTACTTC. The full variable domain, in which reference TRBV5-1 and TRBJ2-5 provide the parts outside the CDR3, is KAGVTQTPRYLIKTRGQQVTLSCSPISGHRSVSWYQQTPGQGLQFLFEYFSETQRNKGNFPGRFSGRQFSNSRSEMNVSTLELGDSALYLCASSLGGGVPETQYFGPGTRLLVL.

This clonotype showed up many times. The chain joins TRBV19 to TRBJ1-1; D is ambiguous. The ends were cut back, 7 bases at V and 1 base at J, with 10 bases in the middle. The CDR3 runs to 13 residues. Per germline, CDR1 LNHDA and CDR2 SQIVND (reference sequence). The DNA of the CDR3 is TGTGCCAGTATTTTAACTCCGAACACTGAAGCTTTCTTT. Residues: CASILTPNTEAFF.

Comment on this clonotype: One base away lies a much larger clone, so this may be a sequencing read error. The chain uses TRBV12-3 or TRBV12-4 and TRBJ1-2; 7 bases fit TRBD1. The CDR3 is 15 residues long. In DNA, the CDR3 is TGTGCCAGCAGTTTAATCATTGGACAGGACTATGTCTACACCTTC. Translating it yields CASSLIIGQDYVYTF.

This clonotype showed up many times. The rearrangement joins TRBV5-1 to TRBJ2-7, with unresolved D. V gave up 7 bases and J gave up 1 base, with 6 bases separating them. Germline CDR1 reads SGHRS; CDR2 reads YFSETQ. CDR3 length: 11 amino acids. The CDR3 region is CASGESYEQYF. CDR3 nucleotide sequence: TGCGCCAGCGGTGAATCCTACGAGCAGTACTTC. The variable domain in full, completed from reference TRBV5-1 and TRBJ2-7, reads KAGVTQTPRYLIKTRGQQVTLSCSPISGHRSVSWYQQTPGQGLQFLFEYFSETQRNKGNFPGRFSGRQFSNSRSEMNVSTLELGDSALYLCASGESYEQYFGPGTRLTVT.

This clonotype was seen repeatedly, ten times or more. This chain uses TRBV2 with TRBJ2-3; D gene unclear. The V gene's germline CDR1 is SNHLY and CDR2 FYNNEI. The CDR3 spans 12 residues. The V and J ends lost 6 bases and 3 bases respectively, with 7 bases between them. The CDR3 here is CASSVSTDTQYF. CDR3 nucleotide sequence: TGTGCCAGCAGCGTTTCAACAGATACGCAGTATTTT.

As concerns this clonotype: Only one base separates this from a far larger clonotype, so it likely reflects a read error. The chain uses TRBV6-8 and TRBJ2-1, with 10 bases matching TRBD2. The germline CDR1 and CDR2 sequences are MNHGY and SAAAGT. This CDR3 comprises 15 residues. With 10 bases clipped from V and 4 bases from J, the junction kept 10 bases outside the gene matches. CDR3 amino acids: CAITTRTSGYNEQFF. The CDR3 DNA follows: TGTGCCATCACCACCCGGACTAGCGGATACAATGAGCAGTTCTTC.

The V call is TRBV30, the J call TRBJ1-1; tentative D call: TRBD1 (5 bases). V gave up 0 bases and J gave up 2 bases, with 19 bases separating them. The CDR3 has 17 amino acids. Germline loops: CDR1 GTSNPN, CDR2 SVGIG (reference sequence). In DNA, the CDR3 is TGTGCCTGGAGTGTTTGGCAGGGCGTTAGTTTTAACACTGAAGCTTTCTTT. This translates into CAWSVWQGVSFNTEAFF.

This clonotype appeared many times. For the CDR3, the DNA is TGTGCCAGCAGTCCCGGGACGGTGAGCTCCTACGAGCAGTACTTC. Its translation: CASSPGTVSSYEQYF. The rearrangement links TRBV2 to TRBJ2-7, with D tentatively TRBD1 or TRBD2 (5 bases each). The CDR3 consists of 15 residues. Germline assignment: CDR1 SNHLY and CDR2 FYNNEI. Trimming took off 5 bases at V and 0 bases at J, with 14 bases between the two ends. Full variable domain (outside the CDR3, taken from reference TRBV2 and TRBJ2-7): EPEVTQTPSHQVTQMGQEVILRCVPISNHLYFYWYRQILGQKVEFLVSFYNNEISEKSEIFDDQFSVERPDGSNFTLKIRSTKLEDSAMYFCASSPGTVSSYEQYFGPGTRLTVT.

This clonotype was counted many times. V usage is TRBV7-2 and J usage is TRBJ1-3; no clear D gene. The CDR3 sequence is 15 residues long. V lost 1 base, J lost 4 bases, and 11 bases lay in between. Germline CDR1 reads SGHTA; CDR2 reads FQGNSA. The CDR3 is CASSLEVGAGNTIYF. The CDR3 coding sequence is TGTGCCAGCAGCTTAGAAGTAGGAGCAGGAAACACCATATATTTT.

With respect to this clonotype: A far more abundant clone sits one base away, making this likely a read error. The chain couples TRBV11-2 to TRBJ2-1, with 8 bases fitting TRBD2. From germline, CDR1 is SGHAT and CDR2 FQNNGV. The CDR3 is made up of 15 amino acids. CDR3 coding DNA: TGTGACAGCAGCGTATCGCGGGGGGCCAACAATGAGCAGTTCTTC. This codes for CDSSVSRGANNEQFF.

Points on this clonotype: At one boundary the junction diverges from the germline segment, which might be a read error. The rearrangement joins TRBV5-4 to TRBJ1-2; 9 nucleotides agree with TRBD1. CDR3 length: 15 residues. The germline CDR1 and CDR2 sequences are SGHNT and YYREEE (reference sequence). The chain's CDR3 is CSSSVDPGQGLGYTF. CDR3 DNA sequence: TGTTCCAGCAGCGTCGATCCGGGACAGGGACTCGGCTACACCTTC.

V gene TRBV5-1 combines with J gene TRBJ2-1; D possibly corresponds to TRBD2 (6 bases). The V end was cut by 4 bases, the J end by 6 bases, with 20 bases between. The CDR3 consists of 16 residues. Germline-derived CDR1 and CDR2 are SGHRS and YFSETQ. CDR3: CASSPPGLKEINEQFF. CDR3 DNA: TGCGCCAGCAGCCCCCCGGGACTTAAAGAGATCAATGAGCAGTTCTTC.

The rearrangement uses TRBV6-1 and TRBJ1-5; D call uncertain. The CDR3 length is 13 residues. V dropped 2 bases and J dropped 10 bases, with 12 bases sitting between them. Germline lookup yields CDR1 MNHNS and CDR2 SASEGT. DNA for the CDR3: TGTGCCAGCAGTGAAAGCTCCGGCCATCCCCAGCATTTT. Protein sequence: CASSESSGHPQHF.

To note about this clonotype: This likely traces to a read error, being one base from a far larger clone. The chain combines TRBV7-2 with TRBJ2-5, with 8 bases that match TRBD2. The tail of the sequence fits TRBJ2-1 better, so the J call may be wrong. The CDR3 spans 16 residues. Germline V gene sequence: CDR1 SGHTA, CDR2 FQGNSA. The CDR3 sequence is CASSPGLSGGGNEQFF. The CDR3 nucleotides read TGTGCCAGCAGCCCAGGACTATCGGGGGGGGGGAATGAGCAGTTCTTC.

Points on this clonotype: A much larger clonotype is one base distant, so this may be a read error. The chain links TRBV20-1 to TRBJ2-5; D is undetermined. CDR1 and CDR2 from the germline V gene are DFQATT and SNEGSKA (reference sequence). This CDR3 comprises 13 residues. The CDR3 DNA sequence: TGCATCCCGCTATTAGCCAAGCAAGAGACCCAGTACTTC. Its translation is CIPLLAKQETQYF.

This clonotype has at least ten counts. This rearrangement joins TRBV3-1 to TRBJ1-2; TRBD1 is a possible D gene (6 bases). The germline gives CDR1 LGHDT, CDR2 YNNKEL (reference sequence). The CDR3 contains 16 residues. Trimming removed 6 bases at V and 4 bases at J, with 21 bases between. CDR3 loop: CASSPGRRGLAYGYTF. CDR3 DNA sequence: TGTGCCAGCAGTCCCGGCCGAAGGGGGTTGGCCTATGGCTACACCTTC.

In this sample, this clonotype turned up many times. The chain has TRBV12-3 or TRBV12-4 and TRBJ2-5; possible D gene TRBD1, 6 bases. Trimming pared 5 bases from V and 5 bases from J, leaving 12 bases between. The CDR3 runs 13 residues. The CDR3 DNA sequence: TGTGCCAGCAGTCCCGGACAGATGGAGACCCAGTACTTC. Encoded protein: CASSPGQMETQYF.

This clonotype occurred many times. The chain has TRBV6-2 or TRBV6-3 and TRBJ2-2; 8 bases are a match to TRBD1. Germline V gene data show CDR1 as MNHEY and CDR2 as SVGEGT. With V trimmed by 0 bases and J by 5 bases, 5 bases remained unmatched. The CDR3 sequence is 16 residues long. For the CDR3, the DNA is TGTGCCAGCAGTTACTCGGGACAGGCTCTAACCGGGGAGCTGTTTTTT. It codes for CASSYSGQALTGELFF.